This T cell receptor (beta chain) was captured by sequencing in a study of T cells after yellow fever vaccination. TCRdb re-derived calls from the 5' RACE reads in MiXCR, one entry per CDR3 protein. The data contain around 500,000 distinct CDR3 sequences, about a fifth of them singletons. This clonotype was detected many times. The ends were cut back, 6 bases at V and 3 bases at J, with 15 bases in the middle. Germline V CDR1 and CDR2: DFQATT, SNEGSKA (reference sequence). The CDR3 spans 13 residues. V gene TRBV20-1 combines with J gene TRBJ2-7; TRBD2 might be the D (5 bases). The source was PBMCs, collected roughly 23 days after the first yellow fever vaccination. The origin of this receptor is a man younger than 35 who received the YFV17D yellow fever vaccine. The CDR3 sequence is CSARTLGDYEQYV. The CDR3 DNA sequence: TGCAGTGCGAGGACTCTCGGGGACTACGAGCAGTACGTC.